Presented here are 27 T cell receptor beta chains from one specimen sequenced in a study of blood T cell repertoires in COVID-19. Repertoires were generated with immunoSEQ multiplex PCR, while TCRdb's copy carries only in-frame clones and drops some. The sample holds tens of thousands of clones, more than 70% seen once. The sample was peripheral blood. The receptors here all came from a man between 65 and 85 years old with COVID-19, enrolled during active disease.

This clone came up a few times. The chain is built from TRBV5-8 and TRBJ1-5, with a tentative D call TRBD1 (5 bases). The V gene's germline CDR1 is SGHTS and CDR2 YDEGEE. With 0 bases removed from V and 9 bases from J, the gap between germline ends came to 19 bases. This CDR3 has 16 amino acids. Here the CDR3 reads CASSLEGLPGEGPQHF. For the CDR3, the DNA is TGTGCCAGCAGCTTGGAGGGACTTCCTGGGGAGGGGCCCCAGCATTTT.

The chain joins TRBV7-2 to TRBJ1-6, with D tentatively TRBD1 (6 bases). Trimming took 7 bases from V and 9 from J, leaving 16 bases between them. Germline CDR1 SGHTA, CDR2 FQGNSA. CDR3 size: 14 residues. The CDR3 nucleotides are TGTGCCAGCACCCAGGGGCTCGGCGCTTCACCCCTCCACTTT. Encoded protein: CASTQGLGASPLHF.

The chain carries TRBV4-2 and TRBJ1-2; 8 positions match TRBD1. Trimming at V came to 1 base and at J to 5 bases, leaving 9 bases not matched to a gene. Germline-derived CDR1 and CDR2 are LGHNA and YNFKEQ. The CDR3 runs to 16 residues. Written as DNA, the CDR3 is TGTGCCAGCAGCCAAGCGTCAGGGGGCGCCGGATATGGCTACACCTTC. Protein product: CASSQASGGAGYGYTF.

The V gene is TRBV10-3, the J gene TRBJ2-7, with D possibly TRBD2 on 6 matching bases. The ends were cut back, 8 bases at V and 1 base at J, with 12 bases in the middle. The CDR3 runs to 13 residues. Germline V CDR1 and CDR2: ENHRY, SYGVKD. CDR3 bases: TGTGCCATCTCCGGGGGTCCGTCCTACGAGCAGTACTTC. It encodes CAISGGPSYEQYF.

This rearrangement joins TRBV6-2 or TRBV6-3 to TRBJ1-2, with D possibly TRBD1 on 6 matching bases. This CDR3 comprises 16 residues. V gave up 2 bases and J gave up 4 bases, with 17 bases separating them. The germline CDR1 and CDR2 sequences are MNHEY and SVGEGT. In DNA form, the CDR3 reads TGTGCCAGCAGTTACGAGGACAGTAAAACGGGCTATGGCTACACCTTC. This translates into CASSYEDSKTGYGYTF.

The chain couples TRBV19 to TRBJ1-1; 9 bases are a match to TRBD1. There are 15 residues in the CDR3. V dropped 4 bases and J dropped 4; count of bases not matched to a gene: 7. The germline V gene has CDR1 LNHDA and CDR2 SQIVND (reference sequence). In DNA form, the CDR3 reads TGTGCCAGTAGTAGGGGGACAGGGATCGCCACTGAAGCTTTCTTT. It specifies CASSRGTGIATEAFF.

This chain connects TRBV6-5 to TRBJ2-7, with TRBD1 as a possible D gene (5 bases). The CDR3 runs 14 residues. CDR1 is MNHEY and CDR2 is SVGAGI in the germline V gene. Trimming cost V 0 bases and J 3 bases, with 9 bases left between them. CDR3 protein: CASSYSIQDYEQYF. CDR3 nucleotide sequence: TGTGCCAGCAGTTACTCGATACAGGACTACGAGCAGTACTTC.

V and J are TRBV7-2 and TRBJ1-3; perhaps TRBD1 as D (6 bases). The CDR3 runs 16 residues. The germline V gene encodes CDR1 SGHTA and CDR2 FQGNSA. V was pared by 4 bases and J by 0 bases, with 13 bases between. The CDR3: CASSYGQMSSGNTIYF. CDR3 DNA sequence: TGTGCCAGCAGCTATGGACAGATGAGCTCTGGAAACACCATATATTTT.

The rearrangement joins TRBV11-2 to TRBJ2-5; the match to TRBD1 covers 8 bases. This CDR3 comprises 16 residues. Germline CDR1 is SGHAT and CDR2 is FQNNGV. The junction had 9 bases not matched to a gene; V was cut back by 1 base and J by 5 bases. The CDR3 protein is CASSLALRTGPETQYF. The CDR3 bases are TGTGCCAGCAGCTTAGCCCTCAGGACAGGGCCCGAGACCCAGTACTTC.

The V call is TRBV15, the J call TRBJ1-3; a possible D gene is TRBD1 (6 bases). Trimming stripped 4 bases from V and 0 bases from J, with 7 bases between. From germline, CDR1 is LNHNV and CDR2 YYDKDF (reference sequence). The CDR3 length is 14 residues. The DNA for the CDR3 is TGTGCCACCAGCAAGGACAGCTCTGGAAACACCATATATTTT. Its protein is CATSKDSSGNTIYF.

This clone was seen more than once but under ten times. The V and J genes are TRBV5-1 and TRBJ1-4, with 9 bases that match TRBD1. Germline-derived CDR1 and CDR2 are SGHRS and YFSETQ. V lost 1 base and J lost 6; bases outside the gene matches: 7. The CDR3 has 16 residues. CDR3 protein: CASSLLGTGRDEKLFF. The CDR3 nucleotides read TGCGCCAGCAGCTTGTTAGGGACAGGGCGAGATGAAAAACTGTTTTTT.

The chain employs TRBV6-1 and TRBJ2-3, with a possible D match to TRBD1 (6 bases). The V gene lost 3 bases and the J gene lost 0 bases, with 13 bases spanning the gap. This CDR3 is built from 16 residues. Germline assignment: CDR1 MNHNS and CDR2 SASEGT. CDR3 loop: CASSDHRAPSTDTQYF. The CDR3 region has the DNA TGTGCCAGCAGTGACCACAGGGCCCCGAGCACAGATACGCAGTATTTT.

This clone appeared once. This rearrangement joins TRBV29-1 to TRBJ1-1; 7 bases fit TRBD1. The V gene end was trimmed by 7 bases and the J gene end by 0 bases; junction bases not matched to a gene: 5. Per germline, CDR1 SQVTM and CDR2 ANQGSEA. The CDR3 is 13 amino acids. CDR3 nucleotides: TGCAGCGCGGGACAGCTTCTGAACACTGAAGCTTTCTTT. Translation: CSAGQLLNTEAFF.

CDR3 bases: TGTGCCAGCAGCCAAGGAATCTCAAGAAACAGGGTGGGGGGCTACACCTTC. Its protein product is CASSQGISRNRVGGYTF. This chain uses TRBV3-1 (or the pseudogene TRBV3-2) with TRBJ1-2; D perhaps matches TRBD1 (6 bases). Germline assignment: CDR1 LGHDT and CDR2 YNNKEL (reference sequence). CDR3 size: 17 residues. Trimming removed 1 base from V and 8 bases from J, with 23 bases in between.

The chain is built from TRBV19 and TRBJ2-1; 10 bases line up with TRBD1. CDR1 is LNHDA and CDR2 is SQIVND in the germline V gene (reference sequence). The J segment lost 8 bases and the V segment lost 5 bases, leaving 9 bases of the junction unmatched. The CDR3 has 15 amino acids. CDR3: CASSAPGQGKYEQFF. CDR3 sequence (DNA): TGTGCCAGTAGTGCTCCGGGACAGGGGAAGTATGAGCAGTTCTTC.

This chain links TRBV6-2 or TRBV6-3 with TRBJ1-1; 7 bases match TRBD1. V was pared by 2 bases and J by 4 bases, with 1 base of the junction left unmatched. The germline CDR1 and CDR2 sequences are MNHEY and SVGEGT. This CDR3 has 13 residues. The CDR3 coding sequence is TGTGCCAGCAGTTACCGACAGGGCACTGAAGCTTTCTTT. It yields the protein CASSYRQGTEAFF.

The chain recombines TRBV5-1 with TRBJ1-6; a possible D gene is TRBD1 (6 bases). From germline, CDR1 is SGHRS and CDR2 YFSETQ. With 4 bases removed from V and 10 bases from J, the gap between germline ends came to 18 bases. The CDR3 sequence is 15 residues long. The CDR3 reads CASSLIQGGVSPLHF. CDR3 nucleotide sequence: TGCGCCAGCAGCCTAATACAGGGTGGCGTGTCACCCCTCCACTTT.

The rearrangement joins TRBV6-2 or TRBV6-3 to TRBJ2-7; 9 positions match TRBD1. Germline values: CDR1 MNHEY, CDR2 SVGEGT. Trimming cost V 4 bases and J 3 bases; bases outside gene matches: 7. The CDR3 is 15 amino acids. CDR3 region: CASSLAGTGSYEQYF. The CDR3 nucleotides read TGTGCCAGCAGTTTGGCCGGGACAGGGAGCTACGAGCAGTACTTC.

The chain is built from TRBV19 and TRBJ2-7; 9 bases agree with TRBD1. CDR3 size: 15 residues. The junction had 7 bases not matched to a gene; V was cut back by 2 bases and J by 5 bases. Germline V gene data show CDR1 as LNHDA and CDR2 as SQIVND (reference sequence). The CDR3, as DNA: TGTGCCAGTAGTATATGGGGACAGGGTCCCGACGAGCAGTACTTC. Its protein is CASSIWGQGPDEQYF.

The chain employs TRBV9 and TRBJ2-2, with TRBD2 as a possible D gene (6 bases). This CDR3 comprises 15 residues. Germline CDR1 is SGDLS and CDR2 is YYNGEE. Trimming cost V 0 bases and J 0 bases, with 6 bases left between them. DNA for the CDR3: TGTGCCAGCAGCGTAGGCGGGACGAACACCGGGGAGCTGTTTTTT. Residues: CASSVGGTNTGELFF. Filled out from reference TRBV9 and TRBJ2-2, the complete variable domain reads DSGVTQTPKHLITATGQRVTLRCSPRSGDLSVYWYQQSLDQGLQFLIQYYNGEERAKGNILERFSAQQFPDLHSELNLSSLELGDSALYFCASSVGGTNTGELFFGEGSRLTVL.

The chain has TRBV4-1 and TRBJ1-2; 10 nucleotides agree with TRBD1. The CDR3 runs to 15 residues. The ends lost 5 bases at V and 4 bases at J; junction bases unmatched: 7. CDR1 and CDR2 (germline): MGHRA, YSYEKL. The CDR3 loop reads CASSSLGQGSYGYTF. The DNA of the CDR3 is TGCGCCAGCAGCTCCCTGGGACAGGGGAGCTATGGCTACACCTTC.

This chain uses TRBV18 with TRBJ1-1; tentative D call: TRBD1 (5 bases). Germline lookup yields CDR1 KGHSH and CDR2 LQKENI. CDR3 length: 13 residues. The V gene lost 6 bases and the J gene lost 3 bases, with 11 bases spanning the gap. The CDR3 region is CASSYDSYTEAFF. CDR3 nucleotide sequence: TGTGCCAGCTCTTACGACAGCTACACTGAAGCTTTCTTT.

This clone was detected once. The chain uses TRBV9 and TRBJ1-2, with a tentative D call TRBD1 (6 bases). Looked up from germline, CDR1 is SGDLS and CDR2 is YYNGEE. The V end was cut by 2 bases, the J end by 6 bases, with 11 bases between. The CDR3 extends over 13 amino acids. The CDR3 sequence is CASSVTGRDGYTF. The CDR3 nucleotides read TGTGCCAGCAGCGTCACAGGGAGGGATGGCTACACCTTC.

The CDR3 protein is CASSLAGSSDGYTF. The CDR3 nucleotides read TGTGCCAGCTCACTCGCTGGTTCCTCAGATGGCTACACCTTC. This chain joins TRBV18 and TRBJ1-2; D not certain. There are 14 residues in the CDR3. V was pared by 4 bases and J by 6 bases, with 15 bases between. Per the germline V gene, CDR1 is KGHSH and CDR2 is LQKENI.

This clone was seen just once. The rearrangement uses TRBV21-1 and TRBJ2-7; the table's TRBD2 call for D was not verified on the DNA. TRBV21-1 is classified as a pseudogene. The CDR3 consists of 16 residues. The CDR3: CAPGTSGRKTSYEQYF. As DNA, the CDR3 is TGTGCCCCCGGGACTAGCGGGCGGAAAACCTCCTACGAGCAGTACTTC.

The V and J genes are TRBV4-2 and TRBJ1-2, with D unclear. Trimming took 2 bases from V and 2 from J, leaving 3 bases between them. The germline CDR1 and CDR2 sequences are LGHNA and YNFKEQ. There are 12 residues in the CDR3. The CDR3 DNA reads TGTGCCAGCAGCCAAACAAACTATGGCTACACCTTC. Protein product: CASSQTNYGYTF.

This chain joins TRBV2 and TRBJ2-7, with TRBD2 identical over 9 bases. The germline V gene has CDR1 SNHLY and CDR2 FYNNEI. This CDR3 comprises 16 residues. V was clipped by 1 base and J by 7 bases; unmatched bases: 11. CDR3 bases: TGTGCCAGCAGTGAAGGGTTAGCGGGGGCCTCTCGTGAGCAGTACTTC. It translates to CASSEGLAGASREQYF.